The next 24 T cell receptor beta chains were all read from a single sample in a study of cytomegalovirus exposure and HLA in healthy donors. Sequenced by immunoSEQ multiplex PCR; TCRdb stores in-frame clones only, minus some. The table records some 43,000 clones, roughly 92% of them present only once. The specimen sequenced was PBMCs. The receptor source for this set is a young man in good health and CMV-seronegative.

The V call is TRBV7-9, the J call TRBJ2-1, with TRBD2 matching over 8 bases. CDR1 is SEHNR, CDR2 FQNEAQ, per germline (reference sequence). The CDR3 is 15 amino acids. V shed 5 bases, J shed 1 base, and the junction held 4 bases outside the gene matches. The CDR3 is CASSERGPSYNEQFF. Written as DNA, the CDR3 is TGTGCCAGCAGCGAGCGGGGGCCGTCCTACAATGAGCAGTTCTTC.

The rearrangement joins TRBV27 to TRBJ1-2, with a possible D match to TRBD1 (6 bases). CDR1 MNHEY and CDR2 SMNVEV come from the germline V gene (reference sequence). This CDR3 region has 14 residues. V shed 3 bases and J shed 2 bases, with 10 bases lying between them. The CDR3 DNA is TGTGCCAGCAGTTTGTACACAGGGAACTATGGCTACACCTTC. This translates into CASSLYTGNYGYTF.

The chain recombines TRBV7-2 with TRBJ2-1; TRBD1 agrees at 9 bases. CDR1 is SGHTA and CDR2 is FQGNSA in the germline V gene. V was clipped by 5 bases and J by 6 bases; unmatched bases: 5. The CDR3 extends over 14 amino acids. Here the CDR3 DNA reads TGTGCCAGCAGCAAAACAGGGGGCGGCAATGAGCAGTTCTTC. It translates to CASSKTGGGNEQFF.

A single count supports this clone. This rearrangement joins TRBV9 to TRBJ2-3; 8 bases map to TRBD1. The CDR3 is made up of 14 amino acids. Germline-derived CDR1 and CDR2 are SGDLS and YYNGEE. J was trimmed by 6 bases and V by 6 bases; bases with no gene match: 9. CDR3 sequence (DNA): TGTGCCAGCAACCCAGGGGGCATTCAGGATACGCAGTATTTT. Its translation: CASNPGGIQDTQYF.

The chain carries TRBV9 and TRBJ2-4; TRBD1 agrees at 9 bases. After removal of 4 bases from V and 10 bases from J, the junction contained 9 bases not matched to a gene. The CDR3 is 14 residues long. Germline CDR1 and CDR2: SGDLS and YYNGEE. The CDR3 sequence is CASSPRTGERIQYF. CDR3 sequence (DNA): TGTGCCAGCAGCCCGCGGACAGGGGAGAGGATTCAGTACTTC.

The V call is TRBV10-2, the J call TRBJ2-5; TRBD2 matches 14 bases. CDR1 and CDR2 from the germline V gene are WSHSY and SAAADI. V trimming: 4 bases; J trimming: 5 bases; junction bases outside the gene matches: 3. The CDR3 spans 15 residues. The CDR3 DNA follows: TGCGCCAGCAGTGGACTAGCGGGAGGGCAGGAGACCCAGTACTTC. Encoded protein: CASSGLAGGQETQYF.

This rearrangement joins TRBV4-3 to TRBJ2-3; TRBD2 matches at 7 bases. The germline gives CDR1 LGHNA, CDR2 YSLEER. Germline trimming cut 0 bases from V and 2 bases from J; bases unmatched to any gene: 2. The CDR3 length is 15 residues. The CDR3 reads CASSQEAGPTDTQYF. The CDR3 DNA reads TGCGCCAGCAGCCAAGAAGCGGGGCCCACAGATACGCAGTATTTT.

The chain carries TRBV9 and TRBJ1-2; D is possibly TRBD1 (6 bases). The CDR3 runs 14 residues. V was pared by 1 base and J by 4 bases, with 11 bases between. Germline values: CDR1 SGDLS, CDR2 YYNGEE. DNA for the CDR3: TGTGCCAGCAGCGTACAGGGGAACGGCTATGGCTACACCTTC. Encoded protein: CASSVQGNGYGYTF.

Here the CDR3 DNA reads TGTGCCAGCAGGGCGACCACGTCGGGCGAGCAGTACTTC. Translation gives CASRATTSGEQYF. V gene TRBV6-1 combines with J gene TRBJ2-7, with D hard to call. Germline loops: CDR1 MNHNS, CDR2 SASEGT. Trimming took off 6 bases at V and 6 bases at J, with 15 bases between the two ends. The CDR3 covers 13 residues.

The V call is TRBV9, the J call TRBJ2-7; 11 nucleotides align to TRBD1. V dropped 3 bases and J dropped 6; count of bases not matched to a gene: 5. Germline CDR1 and CDR2: SGDLS and YYNGEE. The CDR3 length is 14 residues. The CDR3 coding sequence is TGTGCCAGCAGCGCCGGACAGGGGGCTGTCGAGCAGTACTTC. Amino acids: CASSAGQGAVEQYF. The full variable domain, its missing parts supplied by reference TRBV9 and TRBJ2-7, is DSGVTQTPKHLITATGQRVTLRCSPRSGDLSVYWYQQSLDQGLQFLIQYYNGEERAKGNILERFSAQQFPDLHSELNLSSLELGDSALYFCASSAGQGAVEQYFGPGTRLTVT.

This chain uses TRBV11-3 with TRBJ2-2, with unresolved D. The V gene lost 2 bases and the J gene lost 6 bases, with 10 bases spanning the gap. Per the germline V gene, CDR1 is SGHNT and CDR2 is YENEEA. This CDR3 spans 14 amino acids. The CDR3 here is CASSLLFGSGELFF. The CDR3 DNA is TGTGCCAGCAGCTTATTGTTTGGCTCCGGGGAGCTGTTTTTT. Variable domain in full (rest from reference TRBV11-3 and TRBJ2-2): EAGVVQSPRYKIIEKKQPVAFWCNPISGHNTLYWYLQNLGQGPELLIRYENEEAVDDSQLPKDRFSAERLKGVDSTLKIQPAELGDSAVYLCASSLLFGSGELFFGEGSRLTVL.

The genes are TRBV9 and TRBJ2-7; possibly TRBD1 for D (6 bases). The CDR3 has 15 residues. Germline V lookup: CDR1 SGDLS, CDR2 YYNGEE. Trimming pared 4 bases from V and 5 bases from J, leaving 19 bases between. The CDR3 coding sequence is TGTGCCAGCAGCACTCAGACAGGTCCTCTGGACGAGCAGTACTTC. Translated, it gives CASSTQTGPLDEQYF. Combining the CDR3 with reference TRBV9 and TRBJ2-7 gives the whole variable domain DSGVTQTPKHLITATGQRVTLRCSPRSGDLSVYWYQQSLDQGLQFLIQYYNGEERAKGNILERFSAQQFPDLHSELNLSSLELGDSALYFCASSTQTGPLDEQYFGPGTRLTVT.

The genes are TRBV7-3 and TRBJ2-1, with 7 positions matching TRBD1. CDR3 length: 13 amino acids. CDR1 and CDR2 (germline): SGHTA, FQGTGA. V shed 3 bases, J shed 6 bases, and the junction held 2 bases outside the gene matches. The chain's CDR3 is CASSFPGGNEQFF. The CDR3 DNA is TGTGCCAGCAGCTTTCCAGGGGGCAATGAGCAGTTCTTC.

The chain recombines TRBV7-9 with TRBJ2-3; D might be TRBD2 (5 bases). Germline assignment: CDR1 SEHNR and CDR2 FQNEAQ (reference sequence). Trimming took 3 bases from V and 4 from J, leaving 11 bases between them. The CDR3 is 14 residues long. CDR3 protein: CASSFSGMADTQYF. DNA for the CDR3: TGTGCCAGCAGCTTCTCGGGGATGGCAGATACGCAGTATTTT.

J is TRBJ1-1 and V is TRBV5-1, with D hard to call. The germline V and J ends were trimmed by 4 bases and 3 bases, with 16 bases remaining between them. The CDR3 consists of 15 residues. Germline V gene data show CDR1 as SGHRS and CDR2 as YFSETQ. The CDR3 spells CASSVSRTRDTEAFF. In nucleotides, the CDR3 is TGCGCCAGCAGCGTATCCAGGACGAGGGACACTGAAGCTTTCTTT.

This clone was counted only a few times. The rearrangement joins TRBV6-1 to TRBJ2-7, with TRBD1 as a possible D gene (7 bases). This CDR3 is built from 13 residues. Germline V gives CDR1 MNHNS, CDR2 SASEGT. V was clipped by 6 bases and J by 2 bases, with 11 bases between them. The CDR3 reads CASSAGQPYEQYF. DNA for the CDR3: TGTGCCAGCAGCGCGGGACAGCCCTACGAGCAGTACTTC.

This rearrangement joins TRBV5-1 to TRBJ2-7; D may be TRBD1 (6 bases). Deletions cut 1 base from V and 3 bases from J, with 11 bases between. CDR1 and CDR2 from the germline V gene are SGHRS and YFSETQ. The CDR3 is 14 amino acids. For the CDR3, the DNA is TGCGCCAGCAGCTTGCAACAGGGATACTACGAGCAGTACTTC. This translates into CASSLQQGYYEQYF.

The chain uses TRBV2 and TRBJ2-3; D perhaps matches TRBD1 (5 bases). Looked up from germline, CDR1 is SNHLY and CDR2 is FYNNEI. This CDR3 is 14 amino acids long. V lost 6 bases, J lost 2 bases, and 12 bases lay in between. The CDR3 nucleotides read TGTGCCAGCAGCCTCAGGGCCCTCACAGATACGCAGTATTTT. Residues: CASSLRALTDTQYF.

The V gene is TRBV7-9, the J gene TRBJ1-1, with 7 bases matching TRBD1. CDR1 is SEHNR and CDR2 is FQNEAQ in the germline V gene (reference sequence). With 5 bases clipped from V and 1 base from J, the junction kept 13 bases outside the gene matches. The CDR3 totals 17 residues. CDR3 bases: TGTGCCAGCAGCCGGCCCGCGGTGGGACAGCAGAACACTGAAGCTTTCTTT. Translated: CASSRPAVGQQNTEAFF.

The V gene is TRBV6-5, the J gene TRBJ1-3; TRBD1 is a possible D gene (5 bases). The CDR3 spans 15 residues. With 6 bases removed from V and 0 bases from J, the gap between germline ends came to 12 bases. Germline CDR1 reads MNHEY; CDR2 reads SVGAGI. This chain's CDR3 is CASRRTGSSGNTIYF. Here the CDR3 DNA reads TGTGCCAGCAGACGAACAGGTTCCTCTGGAAACACCATATATTTT.

This clone was counted once. V is TRBV7-3 and J is TRBJ2-1; D is possibly TRBD2 (6 bases). Trimming pared 5 bases from V and 9 bases from J, leaving 11 bases between. CDR3 length: 12 amino acids. CDR1 and CDR2 (germline): SGHTA, FQGTGA. The CDR3 loop is CASSPTSGEQFF. The CDR3 DNA reads as TGTGCCAGCAGCCCGACTAGTGGTGAGCAGTTCTTC. The variable domain in full, completed from reference TRBV7-3 and TRBJ2-1, reads GAGVSQTPSNKVTEKGKYVELRCDPISGHTALYWYRQSLGQGPEFLIYFQGTGAADDSGLPNDRFFAVRPEGSVSTLKIQRTERGDSAVYLCASSPTSGEQFFGPGTRLTVL.

V usage is TRBV2 and J usage is TRBJ1-1, with a weak D call TRBD1 (6 bases). CDR3 length equals 12 residues. The V gene lost 8 bases and the J gene lost 4 bases, with 11 bases spanning the gap. Germline CDR1 SNHLY, CDR2 FYNNEI. The CDR3: CASGDTSTEAFF. The CDR3 DNA sequence: TGTGCCAGCGGGGACACGAGCACTGAAGCTTTCTTT.

The chain employs TRBV29-1 and TRBJ2-1; the match to TRBD1 covers 7 bases. The CDR3 spans 13 residues. Germline V CDR1 and CDR2: SQVTM, ANQGSEA. The trim removed 5 bases at V and 6 bases at J, leaving 7 bases unmatched. The CDR3 is CSVTKTGSNEQFF. In DNA, the CDR3 is TGCAGCGTTACTAAGACAGGGTCCAATGAGCAGTTCTTC.

The gene calls are TRBV5-1 and TRBJ2-3; TRBD1 matches at 7 bases. The V segment lost 4 bases and the J segment 2 bases; nucleotides outside the gene matches: 10. This CDR3 is built from 16 residues. The germline CDR1 and CDR2 sequences are SGHRS and YFSETQ. Here the CDR3 reads CASSPRDSHDTDTQYF. CDR3 DNA: TGCGCCAGCAGCCCTCGGGACAGCCACGACACAGATACGCAGTATTTT.